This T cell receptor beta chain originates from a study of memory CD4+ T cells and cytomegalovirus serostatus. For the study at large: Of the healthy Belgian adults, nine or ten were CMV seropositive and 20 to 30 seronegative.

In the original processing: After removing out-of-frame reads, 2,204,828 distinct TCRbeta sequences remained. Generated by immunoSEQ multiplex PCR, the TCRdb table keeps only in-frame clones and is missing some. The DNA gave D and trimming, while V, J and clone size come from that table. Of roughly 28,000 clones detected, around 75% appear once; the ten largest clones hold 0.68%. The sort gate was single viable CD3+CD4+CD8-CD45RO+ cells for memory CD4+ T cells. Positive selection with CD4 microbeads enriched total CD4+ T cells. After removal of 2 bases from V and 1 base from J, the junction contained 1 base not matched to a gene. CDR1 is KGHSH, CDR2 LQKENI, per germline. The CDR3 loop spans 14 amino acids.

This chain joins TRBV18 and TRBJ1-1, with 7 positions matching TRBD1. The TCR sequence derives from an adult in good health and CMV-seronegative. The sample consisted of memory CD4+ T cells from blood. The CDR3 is CASSPGQENTEAFF. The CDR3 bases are TGTGCCAGCTCACCAGGACAGGAGAACACTGAAGCTTTCTTT.